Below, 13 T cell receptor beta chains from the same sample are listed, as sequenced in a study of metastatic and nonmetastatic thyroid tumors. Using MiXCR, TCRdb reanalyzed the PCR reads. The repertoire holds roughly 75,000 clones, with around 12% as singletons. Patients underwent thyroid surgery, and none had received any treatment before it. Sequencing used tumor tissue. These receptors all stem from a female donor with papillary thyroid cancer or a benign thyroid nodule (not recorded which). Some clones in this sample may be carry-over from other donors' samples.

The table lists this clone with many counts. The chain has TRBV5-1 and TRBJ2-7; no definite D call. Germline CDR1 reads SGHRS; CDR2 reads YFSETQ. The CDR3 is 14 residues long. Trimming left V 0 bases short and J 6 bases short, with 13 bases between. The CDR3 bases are TGCGCCAGCAGCTTGGAAGTAGAAGGGTCCGAGCAGTACTTC. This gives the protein CASSLEVEGSEQYF.

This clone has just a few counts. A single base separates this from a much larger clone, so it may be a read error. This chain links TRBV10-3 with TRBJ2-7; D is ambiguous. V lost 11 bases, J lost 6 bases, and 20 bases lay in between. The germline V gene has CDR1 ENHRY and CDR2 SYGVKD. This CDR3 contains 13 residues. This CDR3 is CAARWVGRGEQYF. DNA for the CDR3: TGTGCCGCCAGGTGGGTCGGGCGCGGCGAGCAGTACTTC.

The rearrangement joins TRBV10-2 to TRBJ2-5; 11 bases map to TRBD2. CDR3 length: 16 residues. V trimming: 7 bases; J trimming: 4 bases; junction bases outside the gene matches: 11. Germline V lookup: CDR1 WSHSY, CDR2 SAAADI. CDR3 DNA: TGCGCCAGCATTGGGTACGACCTAGCGGGGGGAGAGACCCAGTACTTC. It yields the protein CASIGYDLAGGETQYF.

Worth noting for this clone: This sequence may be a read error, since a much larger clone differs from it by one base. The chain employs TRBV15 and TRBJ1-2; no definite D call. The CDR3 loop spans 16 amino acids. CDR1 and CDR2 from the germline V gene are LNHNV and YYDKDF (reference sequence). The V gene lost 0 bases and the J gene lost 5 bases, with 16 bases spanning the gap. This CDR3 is CATSREAAVPIYGYTF. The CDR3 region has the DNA TGTGCCACCAGCAGAGAAGCGGCAGTCCCCATTTATGGCTACACCTTC.

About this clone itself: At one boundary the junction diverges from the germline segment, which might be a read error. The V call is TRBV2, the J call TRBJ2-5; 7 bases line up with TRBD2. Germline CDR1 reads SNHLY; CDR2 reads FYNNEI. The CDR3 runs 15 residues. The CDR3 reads CASIEVLGGQETQYF. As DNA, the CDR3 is TGTGCCAGCATTGAAGTCCTGGGAGGGCAAGAGACCCAGTACTTC. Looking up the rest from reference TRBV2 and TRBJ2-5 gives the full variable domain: EPEVTQTPSHQVTQMGQEVILRCVPISNHLYFYWYRQILGQKVEFLVSFYNNEISEKSEIFDDQFSVERPDGSNFTLKIRSTKLEDSAMYFCASIEVLGGQETQYFGPGTRLLVL.

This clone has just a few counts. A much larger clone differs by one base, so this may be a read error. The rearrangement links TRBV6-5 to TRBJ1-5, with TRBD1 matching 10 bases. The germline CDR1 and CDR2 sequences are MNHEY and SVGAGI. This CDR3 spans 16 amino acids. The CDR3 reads CASSSPTGGKDQPQNF. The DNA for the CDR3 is TGTGCCAGCAGTTCCCCGACAGGGGGCAAGGATCAGCCCCAGAATTTT.

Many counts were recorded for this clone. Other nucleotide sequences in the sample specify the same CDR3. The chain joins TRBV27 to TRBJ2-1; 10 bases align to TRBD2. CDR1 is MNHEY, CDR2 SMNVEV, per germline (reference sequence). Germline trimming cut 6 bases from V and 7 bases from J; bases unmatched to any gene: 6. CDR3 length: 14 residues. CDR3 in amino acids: CASSRTSGANEQFF. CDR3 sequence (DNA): TGTGCCAGCAGCCGGACTAGCGGAGCTAATGAGCAGTTCTTC.

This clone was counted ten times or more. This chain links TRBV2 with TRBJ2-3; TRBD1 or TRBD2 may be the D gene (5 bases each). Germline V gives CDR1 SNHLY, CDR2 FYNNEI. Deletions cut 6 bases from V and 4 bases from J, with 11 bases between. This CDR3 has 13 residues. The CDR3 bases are TGTGCCAGCAGGAGGGGCGGAGCAGATACGCAGTATTTT. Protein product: CASRRGGADTQYF.

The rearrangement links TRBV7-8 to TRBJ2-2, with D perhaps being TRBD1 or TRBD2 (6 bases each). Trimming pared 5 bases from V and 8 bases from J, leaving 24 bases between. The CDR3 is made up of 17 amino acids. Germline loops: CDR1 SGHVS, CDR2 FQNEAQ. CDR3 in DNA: TGTGCCAGCAGCCCGCGGGACATACGAACCGGACGGGGGGAGCTGTTTTTT. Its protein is CASSPRDIRTGRGELFF.

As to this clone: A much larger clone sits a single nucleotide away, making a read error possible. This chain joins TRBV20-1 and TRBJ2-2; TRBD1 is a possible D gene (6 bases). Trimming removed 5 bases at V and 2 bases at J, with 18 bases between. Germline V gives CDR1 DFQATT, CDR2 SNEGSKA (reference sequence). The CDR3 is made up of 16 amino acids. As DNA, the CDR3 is TGCAGTGCTGCTCCAGTTGACAGGAGTAACACCGGGGAGCTGTTTTTT. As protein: CSAAPVDRSNTGELFF.

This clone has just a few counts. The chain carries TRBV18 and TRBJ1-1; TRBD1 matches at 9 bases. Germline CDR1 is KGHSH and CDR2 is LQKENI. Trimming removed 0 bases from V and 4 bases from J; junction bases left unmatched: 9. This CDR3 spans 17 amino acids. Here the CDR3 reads CASSPPHLGQGTTEAFF. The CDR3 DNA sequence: TGTGCCAGCTCACCACCGCACCTAGGACAGGGGACCACTGAAGCTTTCTTT.

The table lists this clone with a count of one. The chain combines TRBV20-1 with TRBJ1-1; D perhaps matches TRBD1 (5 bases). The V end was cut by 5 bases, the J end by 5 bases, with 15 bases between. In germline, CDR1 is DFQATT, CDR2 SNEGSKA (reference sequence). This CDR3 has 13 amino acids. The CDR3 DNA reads TGCAGTGCTCCCACGAACAGGACAACTGAAGCTTTCTTT. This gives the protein CSAPTNRTTEAFF.

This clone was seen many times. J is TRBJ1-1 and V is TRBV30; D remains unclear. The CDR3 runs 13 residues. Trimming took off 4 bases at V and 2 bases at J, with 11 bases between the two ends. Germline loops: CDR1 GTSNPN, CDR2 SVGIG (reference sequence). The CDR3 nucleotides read TGTGCCTGGATGGGCCAGATAAACACTGAAGCTTTCTTT. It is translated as CAWMGQINTEAFF.